This TCR beta chain was obtained from a study of T cell repertoires in cytomegalovirus infection. At the level of the study: It was the public TCR beta signatures that indicated both CMV infection and matching HLA type.

This clonotype was recorded many times. Its target is unknown. V shed 4 bases and J 8 bases; nucleotides not matched to a gene: 9. The CDR3 loop spans 14 amino acids. Germline V gene data show CDR1 as MGHRA and CDR2 as YSYEKL. The study, taken as a whole, reports: Ex vivo, HLA-C-restricted CMV-specific TCR beta clonotypes prevailed over the rest of the response.

TCRdb processed the reads anew with MiXCR; each CDR3 protein has one entry. The sample carries around 740,000 distinct CDR3 sequences, less than 40% recorded once. The chain couples TRBV4-1 to TRBJ1-1; 8 nucleotides align to TRBD1. This clonotype originated in a human donor in good health (CMV status not recorded). Some clones in this sample may be carry-over from other donors' samples. Input material: PBMCs. CDR3 sequence (DNA): TGCGCCAGCAGCCTCGTTACAGGGGGTCCCGAAGCTTTCTTT. Amino acid sequence: CASSLVTGGPEAFF.